The rows below give T cell receptor beta chains drawn from one sample of a study of Ad26.COV2.S vaccination and SARS-CoV-2 variants. Here immunoSEQ multiplex PCR was the method, and the copy in TCRdb shows in-frame clones only, minus some. The sample holds about 680,000 clones; roughly 90% are singletons and the top ten take roughly 1.5%. The sample was peripheral blood, taken in a trial of Ad26.COV2.S vaccine versus placebo. These receptors were collected from a person aged 18-65 years who received the Ad26.COV2.S COVID-19 vaccine or a placebo. The CDR3 runs from the conserved cysteine through the conserved F or W. D genes are given only for firm matches. Size tells how often a clone was seen (once, few, many) or the class of an expanded clone, and some rows leave it out.

v_call	d_call	j_call	clone_size	cdr3_aa	cdr3_nt
TRBV6-6	.	TRBJ2-7	.	CASSFTDGKSYEQYF	TGTGCCAGCAGTTTCACTGACGGGAAATCCTACGAGCAGTACTTC
TRBV10-3	TRBD2	TRBJ2-7	.	CAISLHGLASYEQYF	TGTGCCATCAGTCTTCATGGACTAGCGTCCTACGAGCAGTACTTC
TRBV30	TRBD2	TRBJ2-4	.	CAWSNGLAGLF	TGTGCCTGGAGCAACGGACTAGCGGGCCTCTTC
TRBV7-2	.	TRBJ2-7	.	CASSPRAATPSYEQYF	TGTGCCAGCAGCCCTAGGGCCGCTACCCCCTCCTACGAGCAGTACTTC
TRBV3-1/TRBV3-2	.	TRBJ1-1	.	CASSQQERDTEAFF	TGTGCCAGCAGCCAGCAGGAAAGGGACACTGAAGCTTTCTTT
TRBV15	.	TRBJ2-6	.	CATSRDLGGTGANVLTF	TGTGCCACCAGCAGAGATCTCGGAGGGACTGGGGCCAACGTCCTGACTTTC
TRBV5-4	TRBD2	TRBJ2-1	.	CASSSGTSGRRYNEQFF	TGTGCCAGCAGCTCCGGGACTAGCGGGAGGCGCTACAATGAGCAGTTCTTC
TRBV18	TRBD2	TRBJ2-1	once	CASSPFRTGGPTSSYNEQFF	TGTGCCAGCTCACCCTTTCGGACGGGAGGGCCTACTAGCTCCTACAATGAGCAGTTCTTC
TRBV5-1	TRBD2	TRBJ2-5	.	CASSIGLAGGLETQYF	TGCGCCAGCAGCATAGGACTAGCAGGAGGGCTGGAGACCCAGTACTTC
TRBV5-4	.	TRBJ1-4	.	CASSSGSEKLFF	TGTGCCAGCAGCTCGGGATCTGAAAAACTGTTTTTT
TRBV6-2/TRBV6-3	TRBD1	TRBJ1-6	.	CASSRYRGGNSPLHF	TGTGCCAGCAGTCGCTACAGGGGAGGCAATTCACCCCTCCACTTT
TRBV7-9	.	TRBJ2-7	few	CASTPGSGAYEQYF	TGTGCCAGCACCCCTGGAAGTGGGGCCTACGAGCAGTACTTC
TRBV9	.	TRBJ2-3	.	CASSVEGVLLADTQYF	TGTGCCAGCAGCGTAGAAGGTGTCTTACTAGCAGATACGCAGTATTTT
TRBV6-1	TRBD1	TRBJ2-7	.	CASSETGASEQYF	TGTGCCAGCAGTGAAACAGGGGCCTCCGAGCAGTACTTC
TRBV19	.	TRBJ2-7	few	CASSSSGAYEQYF	TGTGCCAGTAGCTCTTCGGGGGCCTACGAGCAGTACTTC
TRBV5-1	.	TRBJ1-1	.	CASTQGRGNTEAFF	TGCGCCAGCACCCAGGGACGGGGGAACACTGAAGCTTTCTTT
TRBV6-2/TRBV6-3	.	TRBJ2-5	.	CASSYSGAGNQETQYF	TGTGCCAGCAGTTACTCGGGTGCTGGGAACCAAGAGACCCAGTACTTC
TRBV6-5	TRBD2	TRBJ2-7	few	CATGLASYEQYF	TGTGCCACCGGACTAGCCTCCTACGAGCAGTACTTC
TRBV5-1	TRBD1	TRBJ1-6	.	CASSTAGTGYSPLHF	TGCGCCAGCAGCACGGCCGGGACAGGGTATTCACCCCTCCACTTT
TRBV11-2	TRBD1	TRBJ2-2	.	CASSLRTGGDTGELFF	TGTGCCAGCAGCTTGCGGACAGGGGGAGACACCGGGGAGCTGTTTTTT
TRBV5-6	.	TRBJ1-4	.	CASSFGTGHVKLFF	TGTGCCAGCAGCTTTGGAACCGGGCACGTAAAACTGTTTTTT
TRBV10-3	TRBD1	TRBJ1-4	.	CAISDRQGHEKLFF	TGTGCCATCAGTGATAGACAGGGGCACGAAAAACTGTTTTTT
TRBV9	TRBD1	TRBJ1-2	.	CASSPRGEDRAHGYTF	TGTGCCAGCAGCCCCCGGGGTGAAGACAGGGCACATGGCTACACCTTC
TRBV19	TRBD1	TRBJ2-7	.	CASSIRSGQGYEQYF	TGTGCCAGTAGTATTAGATCAGGACAGGGGTACGAGCAGTACTTC
TRBV5-1	.	TRBJ2-7	once	CASSLDPGSGEQYF	TGCGCCAGCAGCTTGGATCCGGGGTCAGGCGAGCAGTACTTC
TRBV4-2	.	TRBJ2-7	once	CASSPGTDYEQYF	TGTGCCAGCAGCCCCGGGACTGATTACGAGCAGTACTTC
TRBV10-1	.	TRBJ2-3	.	CASRGSSTDTQYF	TGCGCCAGCAGAGGGTCAAGCACAGATACGCAGTATTTT
TRBV30	TRBD2	TRBJ2-7	.	CAWSFGGSSYEQYF	TGTGCCTGGAGCTTCGGGGGGAGCTCCTACGAGCAGTACTTC
TRBV7-2	TRBD2	TRBJ2-1	.	CASSSGRADEQFF	TGTGCCAGCAGCTCAGGGAGGGCCGATGAGCAGTTCTTC
TRBV7-8	TRBD1	TRBJ1-6	few	CASSPGTGGSPLHF	TGTGCCAGCAGCCCCGGGACAGGGGGTTCACCCCTCCACTTT
TRBV5-4	.	TRBJ1-5	.	CASSLGPHQPQHF	TGTGCCAGCAGCTTGGGCCCACATCAGCCCCAGCATTTT
TRBV30	.	TRBJ1-3	.	CAWSVLRENTIYF	TGTGCCTGGAGTGTACTCAGGGAGAACACCATATATTTT
TRBV7-2	.	TRBJ1-2	.	CASRIPGQPQDYGYTF	TGTGCCAGCAGAATACCAGGACAACCTCAGGACTATGGCTACACCTTC
TRBV5-6	.	TRBJ2-7	.	CASSSLLRVAYEQYF	TGTGCCAGCAGCTCACTCCTCCGGGTGGCGTACGAGCAGTACTTC
TRBV12-3/TRBV12-4	.	TRBJ1-5	.	CASSFSGRQPQHF	TGTGCCAGCAGTTTCTCAGGACGCCAGCCCCAGCATTTT
TRBV7-2	.	TRBJ1-2	.	CASSEDSRLNYGYTF	TGTGCCAGCAGCGAGGACAGCCGTTTAAACTATGGCTACACCTTC
TRBV4-3	TRBD1	TRBJ1-4	.	CASSPTGTGTEKLFF	TGCGCCAGCAGCCCTACCGGGACAGGGACTGAAAAACTGTTTTTT
TRBV11-2	.	TRBJ1-1	.	CASSFKQGNTEAFF	TGTGCCAGCAGTTTTAAACAGGGAAACACTGAAGCTTTCTTT
TRBV30	.	TRBJ1-1	.	CAWSLGTHTEAFF	TGTGCCTGGAGCCTCGGGACCCACACTGAAGCTTTCTTT
TRBV6-6	TRBD1	TRBJ1-6	.	CASSYSLQGSSPLHF	TGTGCCAGCAGTTACTCGTTACAGGGGAGTTCACCCCTCCACTTT
TRBV7-8	.	TRBJ1-2	few	CASSLARSSGAGYTF	TGTGCCAGCAGCTTAGCTAGGTCGTCAGGGGCTGGCTACACCTTC
TRBV14	.	TRBJ2-7	.	CASSLISRQYF	TGTGCCAGCAGCCTTATCTCGAGGCAGTACTTC
TRBV2	TRBD1	TRBJ1-5	.	CASSGGTGGANQPQHF	TGTGCCAGCAGTGGGGGGACAGGGGGCGCCAATCAGCCCCAGCATTTT
TRBV18	.	TRBJ2-5	.	CASSPQDSQETQYF	TGTGCCAGCTCACCACAGGACAGCCAAGAGACCCAGTACTTC
TRBV18	.	TRBJ2-2	.	CASSPSGRENTGELFF	TGTGCCAGCTCACCCTCAGGCAGGGAGAACACCGGGGAGCTGTTTTTT
TRBV6-6	TRBD1	TRBJ2-7	.	CASSWDSNSYEQYF	TGTGCCAGCAGTTGGGACAGCAACTCCTACGAGCAGTACTTC
TRBV18	.	TRBJ2-1	.	CATSGAPNEQFF	TGTGCCACCTCCGGGGCCCCCAATGAGCAGTTCTTC
TRBV20-1	.	TRBJ2-1	.	CSASVYNEQFF	TGCAGTGCTAGCGTTTACAATGAGCAGTTCTTC
TRBV11-2	TRBD1	TRBJ2-7	few	CASSPTGTAEQYF	TGTGCCAGCAGCCCGACAGGGACGGCCGAGCAGTACTTC
TRBV29-1	.	TRBJ2-7	.	CSGLPCEQYF	TGCAGCGGGCTACCTTGCGAGCAGTACTTC
TRBV29-1	TRBD1	TRBJ1-1	few	CSVERDRGAMGTEAFF	TGCAGCGTTGAACGGGACAGGGGTGCCATGGGTACTGAAGCTTTCTTT
TRBV9	.	TRBJ1-1	.	CASSGPGLTTEAFF	TGTGCCAGCAGCGGCCCGGGGTTGACCACTGAAGCTTTCTTT
TRBV5-4	TRBD1	TRBJ1-3	.	CASSLDPDRGSGNTIYF	TGTGCCAGCAGCTTGGACCCGGACAGGGGCTCTGGAAACACCATATATTTT
TRBV29-1	TRBD1	TRBJ1-2	once	CSVTGGDYGYTF	TGCAGCGTTACAGGGGGTGACTATGGCTACACCTTC
TRBV11-1	TRBD2	TRBJ2-7	.	CASSNPGLTLEQYF	TGTGCCAGCAGCAACCCGGGACTAACCCTCGAGCAGTACTTC
TRBV4-3	.	TRBJ2-4	.	CASSPRVGREIAKNIQYF	TGCGCCAGCAGCCCTCGAGTCGGCAGGGAGATAGCCAAAAACATTCAGTACTTC
TRBV9	TRBD1	TRBJ2-1	.	CASSVGQGYEQFF	TGTGCCAGCAGCGTGGGACAGGGATATGAGCAGTTCTTC